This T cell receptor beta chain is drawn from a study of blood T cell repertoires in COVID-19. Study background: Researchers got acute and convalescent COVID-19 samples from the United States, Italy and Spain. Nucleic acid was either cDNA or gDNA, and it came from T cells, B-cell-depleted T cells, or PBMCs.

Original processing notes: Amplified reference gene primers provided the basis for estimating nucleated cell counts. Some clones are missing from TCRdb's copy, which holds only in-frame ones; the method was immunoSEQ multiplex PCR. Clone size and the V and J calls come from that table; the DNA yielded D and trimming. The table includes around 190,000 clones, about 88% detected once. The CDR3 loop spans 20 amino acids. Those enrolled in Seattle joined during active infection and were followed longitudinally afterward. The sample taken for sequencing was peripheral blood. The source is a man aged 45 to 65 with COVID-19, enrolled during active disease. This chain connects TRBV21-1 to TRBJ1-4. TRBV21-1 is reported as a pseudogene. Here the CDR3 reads CASSKPFRRPGEATNEKLFF. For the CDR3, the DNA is TGTGCCAGCAGCAAACCTTTCAGACGACCGGGAGAGGCAACTAATGAAAAACTGTTTTTT.